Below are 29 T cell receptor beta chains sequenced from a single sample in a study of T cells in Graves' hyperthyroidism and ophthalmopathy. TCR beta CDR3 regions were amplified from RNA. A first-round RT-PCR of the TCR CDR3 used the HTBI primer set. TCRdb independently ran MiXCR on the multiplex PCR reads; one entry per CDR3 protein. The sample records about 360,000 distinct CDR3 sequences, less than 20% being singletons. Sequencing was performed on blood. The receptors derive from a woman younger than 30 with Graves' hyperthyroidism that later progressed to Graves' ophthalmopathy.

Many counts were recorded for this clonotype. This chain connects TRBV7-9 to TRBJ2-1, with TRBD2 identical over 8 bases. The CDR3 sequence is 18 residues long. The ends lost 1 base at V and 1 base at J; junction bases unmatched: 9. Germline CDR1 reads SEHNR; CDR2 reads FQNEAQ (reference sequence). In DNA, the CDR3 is TGTGCCAGCAGCTTAGACGAGCTAGCGGGTGATTCCTACAATGAGCAGTTCTTC. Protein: CASSLDELAGDSYNEQFF.

The CDR3 here is CSVRGPDTQYF. In DNA, the CDR3 is TGCAGCGTTAGGGGCCCAGATACGCAGTATTTT. The chain couples TRBV29-1 to TRBJ2-3, with D possibly matching TRBD1 (5 bases). Germline V gives CDR1 SQVTM, CDR2 ANQGSEA. V shed 5 bases and J shed 4 bases, with 7 bases lying between them. The CDR3 has 11 residues.

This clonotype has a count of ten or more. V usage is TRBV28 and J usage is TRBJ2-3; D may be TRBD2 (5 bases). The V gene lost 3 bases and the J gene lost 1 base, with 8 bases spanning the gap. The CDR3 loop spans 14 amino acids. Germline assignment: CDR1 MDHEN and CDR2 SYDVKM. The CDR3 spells CASSFISGTDTQYF. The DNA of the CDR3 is TGTGCCAGCAGTTTCATTAGCGGCACAGATACGCAGTATTTT.

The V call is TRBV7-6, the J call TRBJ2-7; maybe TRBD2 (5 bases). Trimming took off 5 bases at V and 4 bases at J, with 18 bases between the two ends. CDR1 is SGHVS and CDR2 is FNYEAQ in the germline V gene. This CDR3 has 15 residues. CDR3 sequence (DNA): TGTGCCAGCAGCCCCGGTGGAGGTTCGGAATACGAGCAGTACTTC. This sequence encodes CASSPGGGSEYEQYF.

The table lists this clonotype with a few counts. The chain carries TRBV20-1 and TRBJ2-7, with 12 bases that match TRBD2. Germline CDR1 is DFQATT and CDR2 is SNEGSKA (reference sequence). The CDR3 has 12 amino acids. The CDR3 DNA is TGCAGGAGGACTAGCGGGAACTACGAGCAGTACTTC. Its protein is CRRTSGNYEQYF.

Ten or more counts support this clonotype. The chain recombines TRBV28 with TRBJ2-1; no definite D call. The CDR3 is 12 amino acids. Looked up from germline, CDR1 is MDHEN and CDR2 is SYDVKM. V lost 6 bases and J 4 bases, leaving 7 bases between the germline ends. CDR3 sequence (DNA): TGTGCCAGCAGCCCTGGGTACAATGAGCAGTTCTTC. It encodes CASSPGYNEQFF.

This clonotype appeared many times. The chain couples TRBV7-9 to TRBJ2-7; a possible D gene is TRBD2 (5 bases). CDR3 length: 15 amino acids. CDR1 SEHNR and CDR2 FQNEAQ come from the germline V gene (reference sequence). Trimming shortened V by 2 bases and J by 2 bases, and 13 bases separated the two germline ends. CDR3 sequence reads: CASSLSATGTYEQYF. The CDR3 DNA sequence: TGTGCCAGCAGCTTATCGGCAACCGGGACCTACGAGCAGTACTTC. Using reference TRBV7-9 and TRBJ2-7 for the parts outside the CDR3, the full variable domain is DTGVSQNPRHKITKRGQNVTFRCDPISEHNRLYWYRQTLGQGPEFLTYFQNEAQLEKSRLLSDRFSAERPKGSFSTLEIQRTEQGDSAMYLCASSLSATGTYEQYFGPGTRLTVT.

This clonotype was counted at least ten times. The CDR3 bases are TGTGCCAGCAGCCACCAGGGGAGGTATGGCTACACCTTC. It encodes CASSHQGRYGYTF. J is TRBJ1-2 and V is TRBV3-1, with D possibly matching TRBD1 (6 bases). The length of the CDR3 is 13 residues. CDR1 is LGHDT and CDR2 is YNNKEL in the germline V gene (reference sequence). V was cut by 3 bases and J by 5 bases, with 10 bases left in between.

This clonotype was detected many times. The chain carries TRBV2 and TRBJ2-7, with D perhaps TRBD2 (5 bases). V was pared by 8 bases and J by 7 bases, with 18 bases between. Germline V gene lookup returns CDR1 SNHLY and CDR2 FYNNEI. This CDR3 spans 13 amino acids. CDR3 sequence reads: CASVLRGTGEQYF. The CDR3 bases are TGTGCCAGCGTTCTCCGGGGAACGGGGGAGCAGTACTTC.

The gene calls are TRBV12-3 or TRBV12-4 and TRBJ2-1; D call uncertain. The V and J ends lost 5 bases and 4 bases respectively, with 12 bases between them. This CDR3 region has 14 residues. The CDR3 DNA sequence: TGTGCCAGCAGTGCCTCGGACCATTACAATGAGCAGTTCTTC. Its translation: CASSASDHYNEQFF.

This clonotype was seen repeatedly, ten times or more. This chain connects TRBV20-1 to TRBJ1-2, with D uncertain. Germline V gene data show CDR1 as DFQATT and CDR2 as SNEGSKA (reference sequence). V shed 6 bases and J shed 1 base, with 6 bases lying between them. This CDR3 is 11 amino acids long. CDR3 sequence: CSAQDNYGYTF. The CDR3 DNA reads TGCAGTGCCCAGGATAACTATGGCTACACCTTC.

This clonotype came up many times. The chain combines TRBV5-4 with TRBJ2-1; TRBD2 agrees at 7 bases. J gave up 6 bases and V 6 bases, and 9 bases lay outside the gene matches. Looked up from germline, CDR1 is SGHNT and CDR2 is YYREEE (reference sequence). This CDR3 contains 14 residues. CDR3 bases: TGTGCCAGCACGGGGCCTAGCGGAATCAATGAGCAGTTCTTC. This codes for CASTGPSGINEQFF.

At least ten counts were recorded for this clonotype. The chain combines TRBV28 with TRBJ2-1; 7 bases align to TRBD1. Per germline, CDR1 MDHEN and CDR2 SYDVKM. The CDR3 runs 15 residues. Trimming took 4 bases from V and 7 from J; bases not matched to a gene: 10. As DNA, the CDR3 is TGTGCCAGCAGTTCCGCCGGGACAGTGAATAATGAGCAGTTCTTC. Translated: CASSSAGTVNNEQFF.

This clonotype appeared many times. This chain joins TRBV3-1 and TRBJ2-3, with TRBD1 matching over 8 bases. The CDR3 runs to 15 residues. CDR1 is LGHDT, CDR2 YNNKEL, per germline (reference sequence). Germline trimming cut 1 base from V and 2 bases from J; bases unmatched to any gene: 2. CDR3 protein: CASSQGTGNTDTQYF. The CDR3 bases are TGTGCCAGCAGCCAAGGGACAGGGAACACAGATACGCAGTATTTT.

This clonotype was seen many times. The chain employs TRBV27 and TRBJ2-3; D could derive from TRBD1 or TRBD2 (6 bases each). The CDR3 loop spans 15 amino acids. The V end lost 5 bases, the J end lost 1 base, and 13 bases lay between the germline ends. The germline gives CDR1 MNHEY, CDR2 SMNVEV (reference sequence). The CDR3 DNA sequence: TGTGCCAGCAGTACAGGGTGGGGGGGCACAGATACGCAGTATTTT. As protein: CASSTGWGGTDTQYF.

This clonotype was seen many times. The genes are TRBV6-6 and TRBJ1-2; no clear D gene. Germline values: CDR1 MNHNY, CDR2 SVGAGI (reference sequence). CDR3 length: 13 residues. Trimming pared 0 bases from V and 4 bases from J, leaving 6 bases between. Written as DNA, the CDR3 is TGTGCCAGCAGTTACTCGCCGGGCTATGGCTACACCTTC. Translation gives CASSYSPGYGYTF.

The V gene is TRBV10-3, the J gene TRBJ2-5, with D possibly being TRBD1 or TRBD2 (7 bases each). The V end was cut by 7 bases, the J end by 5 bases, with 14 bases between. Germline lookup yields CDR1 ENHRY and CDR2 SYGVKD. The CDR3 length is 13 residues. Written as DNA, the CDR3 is TGTGCCATCATGTCAGGGGGGGGGGAGACCCAGTACTTC. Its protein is CAIMSGGGETQYF.

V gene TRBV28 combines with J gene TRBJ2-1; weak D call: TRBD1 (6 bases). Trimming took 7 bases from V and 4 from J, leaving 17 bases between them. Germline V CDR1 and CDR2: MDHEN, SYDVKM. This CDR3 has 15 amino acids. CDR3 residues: CASTPSGGGYNEQFF. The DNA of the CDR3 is TGTGCCAGCACCCCCAGTGGGGGCGGATACAATGAGCAGTTCTTC.

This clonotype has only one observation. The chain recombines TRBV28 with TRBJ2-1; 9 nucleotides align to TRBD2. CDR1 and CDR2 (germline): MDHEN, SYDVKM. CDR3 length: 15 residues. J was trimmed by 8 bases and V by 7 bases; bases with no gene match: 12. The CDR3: CASNWRLAEGDEQFF. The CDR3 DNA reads TGTGCCAGCAACTGGAGACTAGCGGAGGGCGATGAGCAGTTCTTC.

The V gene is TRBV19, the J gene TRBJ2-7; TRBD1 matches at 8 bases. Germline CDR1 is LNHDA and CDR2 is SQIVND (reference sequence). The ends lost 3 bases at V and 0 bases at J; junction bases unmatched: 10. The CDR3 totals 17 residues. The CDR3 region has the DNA TGTGCCAGTAGTATCTCGACAGGGGACCATTACTCCTACGAGCAGTACTTC. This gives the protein CASSISTGDHYSYEQYF.

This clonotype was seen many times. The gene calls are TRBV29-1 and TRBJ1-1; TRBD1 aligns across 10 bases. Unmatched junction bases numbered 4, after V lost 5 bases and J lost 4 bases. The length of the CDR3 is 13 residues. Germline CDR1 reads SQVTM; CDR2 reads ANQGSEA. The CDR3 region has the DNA TGCAGCGTTCAGGGACAGGGGACCACTGAAGCTTTCTTT. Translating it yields CSVQGQGTTEAFF.

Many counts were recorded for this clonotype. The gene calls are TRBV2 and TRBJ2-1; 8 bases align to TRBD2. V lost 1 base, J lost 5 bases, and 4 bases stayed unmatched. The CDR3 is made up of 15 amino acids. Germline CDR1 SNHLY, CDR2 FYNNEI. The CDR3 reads CASSEEASGHNEQFF. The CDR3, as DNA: TGTGCCAGCAGTGAAGAGGCTAGCGGGCACAATGAGCAGTTCTTC.

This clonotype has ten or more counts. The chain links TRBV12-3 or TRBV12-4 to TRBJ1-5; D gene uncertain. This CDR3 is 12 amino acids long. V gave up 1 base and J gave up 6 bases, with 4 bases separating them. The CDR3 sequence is CASSLGGQPQHF. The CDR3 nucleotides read TGTGCCAGCAGTTTAGGAGGTCAGCCCCAGCATTTT.

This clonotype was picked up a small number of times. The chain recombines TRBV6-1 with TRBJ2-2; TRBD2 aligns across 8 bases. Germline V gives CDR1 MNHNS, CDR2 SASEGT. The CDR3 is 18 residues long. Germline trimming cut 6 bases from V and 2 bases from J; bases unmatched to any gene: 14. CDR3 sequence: CASSPSGGLADNTGELFF. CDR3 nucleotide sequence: TGTGCCAGCAGCCCCTCGGGGGGGTTAGCGGATAACACCGGGGAGCTGTTTTTT.

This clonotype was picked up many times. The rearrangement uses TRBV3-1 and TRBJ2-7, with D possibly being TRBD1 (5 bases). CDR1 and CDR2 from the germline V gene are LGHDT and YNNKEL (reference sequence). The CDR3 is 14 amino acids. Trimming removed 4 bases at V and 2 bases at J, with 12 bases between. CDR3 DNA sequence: TGTGCCAGCAGCCGGACACAGGCTGCCTACGAGCAGTACTTC. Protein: CASSRTQAAYEQYF.

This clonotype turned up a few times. For the CDR3, the DNA is TGTGCCAGCAGTTTAGGGGCTAGCCCCACCTACGAGCAGTACTTC. This gives the protein CASSLGASPTYEQYF. The chain employs TRBV27 and TRBJ2-7; the D gene could be TRBD1 or TRBD2 (5 bases each). The CDR3 runs to 15 residues. Germline V lookup: CDR1 MNHEY, CDR2 SMNVEV (reference sequence). Trimming removed 2 bases from V and 2 bases from J, with 13 bases in between.

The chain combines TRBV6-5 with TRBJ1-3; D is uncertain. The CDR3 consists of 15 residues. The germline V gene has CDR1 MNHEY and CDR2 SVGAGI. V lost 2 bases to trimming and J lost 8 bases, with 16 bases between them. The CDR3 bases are TGTGCCAGCAGTTACGCGATAGGTTCTAGAGACACCATATATTTT. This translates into CASSYAIGSRDTIYF.

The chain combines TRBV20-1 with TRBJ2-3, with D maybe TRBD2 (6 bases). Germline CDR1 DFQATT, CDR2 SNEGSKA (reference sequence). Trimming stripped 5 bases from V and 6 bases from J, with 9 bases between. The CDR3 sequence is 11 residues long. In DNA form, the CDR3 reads TGCAGTGCTTACGGAGGGGATACGCAGTATTTT. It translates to CSAYGGDTQYF.

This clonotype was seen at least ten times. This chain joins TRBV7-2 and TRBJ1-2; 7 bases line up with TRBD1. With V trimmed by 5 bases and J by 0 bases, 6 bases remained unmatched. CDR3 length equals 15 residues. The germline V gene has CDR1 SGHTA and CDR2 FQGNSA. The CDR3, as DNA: TGTGCCAGCAGCATATACAGGGGAGCTAACTATGGCTACACCTTC. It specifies CASSIYRGANYGYTF. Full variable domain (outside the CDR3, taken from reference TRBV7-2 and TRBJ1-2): GAGVSQSPSNKVTEKGKDVELRCDPISGHTALYWYRQSLGQGLEFLIYFQGNSAPDKSGLPSDRFSAERTGGSVSTLTIQRTQQEDSAVYLCASSIYRGANYGYTFGSGTRLTVV.